Sequencing of this TCR beta chain was carried out in a study of T cells in localized non-small cell lung cancer. This CDR3 is 13 amino acids long. Germline CDR1 and CDR2: SSHAT and FNYEAQ (reference sequence). Study-wide results and limits: Uninvolved adjacent lung showed higher T cell clonality than tumor. Within adjacent lung there appeared a median 57 of the top 100 tumor clones. A single tumor region was sequenced, leaving heterogeneity possible. Greater T cell density in blood accompanied longer overall survival.

Some clones are missing from TCRdb's copy, which holds only in-frame ones; the method was immunoSEQ multiplex PCR. Among about 59,000 clones listed, approximately 90% were seen once. In regard to this clone: Its target is not known.

The sequence was obtained from a man between 40 and 70 years old with stage I lung adenocarcinoma. The chain employs TRBV7-7 and TRBJ2-2; D possibly matches TRBD1 or TRBD2 (5 bases each). The sample was peripheral blood, taken before any cancer treatment. CDR3 region: CASRDQNTGELFF. In DNA, the CDR3 is TGTGCTAGCCGGGACCAGAACACCGGGGAGCTGTTTTTT. Using reference TRBV7-7 and TRBJ2-2 for the parts outside the CDR3, the full variable domain is GAGVSQSPRYKVTKRGQDVTLRCDPISSHATLYWYQQALGQGPEFLTYFNYEAQPDKSGLPSDRFSAERPEGSISTLTIQRTEQRDSAMYRCASRDQNTGELFFGEGSRLTVL.